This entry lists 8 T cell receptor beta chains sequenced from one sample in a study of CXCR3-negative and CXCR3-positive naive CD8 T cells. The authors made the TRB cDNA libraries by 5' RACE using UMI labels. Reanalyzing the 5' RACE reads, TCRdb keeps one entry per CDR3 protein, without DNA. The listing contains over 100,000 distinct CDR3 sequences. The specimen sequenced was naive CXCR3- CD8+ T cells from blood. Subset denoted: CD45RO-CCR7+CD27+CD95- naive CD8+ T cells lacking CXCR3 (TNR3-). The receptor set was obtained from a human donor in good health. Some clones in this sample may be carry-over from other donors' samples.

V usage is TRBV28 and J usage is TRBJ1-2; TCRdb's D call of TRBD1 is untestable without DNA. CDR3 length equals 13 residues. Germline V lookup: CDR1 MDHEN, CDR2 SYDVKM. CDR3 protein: CATSPGGDYGYTF.

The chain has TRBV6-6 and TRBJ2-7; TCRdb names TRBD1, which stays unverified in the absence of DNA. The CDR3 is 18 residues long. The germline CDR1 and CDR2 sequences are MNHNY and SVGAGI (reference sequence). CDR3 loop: CASSYPPGPPGQGYEQYF.

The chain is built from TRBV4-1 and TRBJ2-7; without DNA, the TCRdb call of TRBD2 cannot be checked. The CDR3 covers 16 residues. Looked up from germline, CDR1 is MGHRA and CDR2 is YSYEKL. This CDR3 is CASSQDLEGSSYEQYF.

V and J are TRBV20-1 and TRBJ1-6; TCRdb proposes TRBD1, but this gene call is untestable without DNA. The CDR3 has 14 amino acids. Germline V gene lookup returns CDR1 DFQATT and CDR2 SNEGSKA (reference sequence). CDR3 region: CSARDRGGYSPLHF.

The CDR3 sequence: CASSTRDGPTGELFF. The chain joins TRBV7-9 to TRBJ2-2; TCRdb's D call, TRBD1, is unchecked because there is no DNA. Per the germline V gene, CDR1 is SEHNR and CDR2 is FQNEAQ (reference sequence). The CDR3 sequence is 15 residues long.

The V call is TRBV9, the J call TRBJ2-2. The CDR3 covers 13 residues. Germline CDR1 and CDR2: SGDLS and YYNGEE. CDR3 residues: CASSVSVAGELFF.

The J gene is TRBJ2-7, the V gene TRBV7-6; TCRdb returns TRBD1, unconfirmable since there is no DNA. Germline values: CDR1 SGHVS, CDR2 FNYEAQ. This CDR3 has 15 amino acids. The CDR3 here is CASSLAGGPNYEQYF. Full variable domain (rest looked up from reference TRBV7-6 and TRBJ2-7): GAGVSQSPRYKVTKRGQDVALRCDPISGHVSLYWYRQALGQGPEFLTYFNYEAQQDKSGLPNDRFSAERPEGSISTLTIQRTEQRDSAMYRCASSLAGGPNYEQYFGPGTRLTVT.

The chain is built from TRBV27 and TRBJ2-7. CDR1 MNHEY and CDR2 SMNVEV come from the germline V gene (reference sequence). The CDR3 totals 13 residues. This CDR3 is CASSFAFSYEQYF.